This entry concerns a single T cell receptor (beta chain). This sample was included in a study of shared clonotypes between healthy human individuals. Study-level background: Three CD4 naive, three CD4 memory, two CD8 naive and one CD8 memory plate were used per donor.

The length of the CDR3 is 16 residues. The germline V gene has CDR1 LNHDA and CDR2 SQIVND (reference sequence). Trimming removed 5 bases from V and 1 base from J, with 17 bases in between. Genomic DNA of every subset was divided equally among multiple immunoSEQ plates. Some 30,000 T cell genomes (around 200 ng DNA) went into each sorted-subset replicate. The repertoire was sequenced with immunoSEQ multiplex PCR; TCRdb's copy has only in-frame clones and lacks some. In the table there are millions of clones, 85% to 95% of which are singletons. V is TRBV19 and J is TRBJ2-5; tentatively, D is TRBD2 (6 bases). The TCR originated in a man in his late teens or twenties in good health. Sequenced input: naive CD4+ T cells sorted from blood. Subset: CD45RA+ positively selected. The CDR3 region has the DNA TGTGCCAGTAGTCCCGGAGGGACCAGAATCCAAGAGACCCAGTACTTC. Encoded protein: CASSPGGTRIQETQYF.